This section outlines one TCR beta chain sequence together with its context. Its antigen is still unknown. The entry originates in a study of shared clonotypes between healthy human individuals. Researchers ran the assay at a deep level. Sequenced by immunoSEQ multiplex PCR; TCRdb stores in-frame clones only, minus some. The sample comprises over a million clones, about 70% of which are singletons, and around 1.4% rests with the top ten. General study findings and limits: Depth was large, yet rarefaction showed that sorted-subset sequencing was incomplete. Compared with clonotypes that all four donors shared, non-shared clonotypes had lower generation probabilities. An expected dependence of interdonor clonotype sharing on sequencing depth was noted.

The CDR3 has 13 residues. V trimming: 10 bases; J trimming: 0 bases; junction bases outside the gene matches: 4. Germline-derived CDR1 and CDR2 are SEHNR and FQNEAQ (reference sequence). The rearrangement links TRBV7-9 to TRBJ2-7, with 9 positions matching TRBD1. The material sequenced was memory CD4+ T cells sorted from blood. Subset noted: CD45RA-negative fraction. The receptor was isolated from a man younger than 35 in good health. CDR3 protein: CAIDRGSSYEQYF. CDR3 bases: TGTGCCATCGACAGGGGGTCCTCCTACGAGCAGTACTTC. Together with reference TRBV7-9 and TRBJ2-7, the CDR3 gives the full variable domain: DTGVSQNPRHKITKRGQNVTFRCDPISEHNRLYWYRQTLGQGPEFLTYFQNEAQLEKSRLLSDRFSAERPKGSFSTLEIQRTEQGDSAMYLCAIDRGSSYEQYFGPGTRLTVT.